The 14 T cell receptor beta chains below all came from one sample that was sequenced in a study of OX40 agonist ivuxolimab in advanced cancers. Sequencing was performed with immunoSEQ multiplex PCR; in TCRdb, only in-frame clones are kept and a portion is missing. This table holds about 79,000 clones, about 95% found once. The sequenced sample was CD4+ or CD8+ T cells sorted from blood, obtained in a trial of the OX40 agonist ivuxolimab. The source of these receptors is an adult with an advanced solid tumor such as melanoma, head and neck, liver or kidney cancer.

The rearrangement links TRBV9 to TRBJ1-2, with a weak D call TRBD1 (5 bases). This CDR3 contains 16 residues. With 4 bases removed from V and 4 bases from J, the gap between germline ends came to 20 bases. From germline, CDR1 is SGDLS and CDR2 YYNGEE. The CDR3 DNA sequence: TGTGCCAGCAGCCCCCCGGGGAGCAGGGCTCTCTATGGCTACACCTTC. Translated: CASSPPGSRALYGYTF.

This chain links TRBV14 with TRBJ2-5, with 10 bases fitting TRBD1. Germline CDR1 reads SGHDN; CDR2 reads FVKESK. V trimming: 4 bases; J trimming: 5 bases; junction bases outside the gene matches: 10. The CDR3 sequence is 16 residues long. CDR3 loop: CASSPMTGGLGETQYF. CDR3 DNA sequence: TGTGCCAGCAGCCCTATGACAGGGGGCTTAGGGGAGACCCAGTACTTC. The full variable domain, with the rest looked up from reference TRBV14 and TRBJ2-5, is EAGVTQFPSHSVIEKGQTVTLRCDPISGHDNLYWYRRVMGKEIKFLLHFVKESKQDESGMPNNRFLAERTGGTYSTLKVQPAELEDSGVYFCASSPMTGGLGETQYFGPGTRLLVL.

The rearrangement joins TRBV5-4 to TRBJ2-3, with TRBD2 matching over 8 bases. The V gene end was trimmed by 2 bases and the J gene end by 5 bases; junction bases not matched to a gene: 7. Germline lookup yields CDR1 SGHNT and CDR2 YYREEE (reference sequence). This CDR3 contains 15 residues. The CDR3 nucleotides read TGTGCCAGCAGCTTATACGGGAGGGCAGGAGATACGCAGTATTTT. It is translated as CASSLYGRAGDTQYF.

The rearrangement joins TRBV29-1 to TRBJ1-2, with a tentative D call TRBD1 (6 bases). Germline V gene lookup returns CDR1 SQVTM and CDR2 ANQGSEA. Trimming shortened V by 5 bases and J by 7 bases, and 20 bases separated the two germline ends. This CDR3 has 14 amino acids. This CDR3 reads CSVPGHTWGGGYTF. The CDR3 DNA reads as TGCAGCGTTCCGGGACACACCTGGGGGGGTGGCTACACCTTC.

This chain joins TRBV7-3 and TRBJ2-7; 11 positions match TRBD2. CDR3 size: 15 residues. The J segment lost 5 bases and the V segment lost 2 bases, leaving 5 bases of the junction unmatched. Germline assignment: CDR1 SGHTA and CDR2 FQGTGA. This CDR3 reads CASSLSGTSGDEQYF. DNA of the CDR3: TGTGCCAGCAGCTTATCCGGGACTAGCGGCGACGAGCAGTACTTC.

V and J are TRBV4-2 and TRBJ2-1; D is undetermined. Trimming pared 4 bases from V and 7 bases from J, leaving 23 bases between. Germline V gives CDR1 LGHNA, CDR2 YNFKEQ. This CDR3 has 17 amino acids. The CDR3 DNA sequence: TGTGCCAGCAGCCGCCTAAAGGAAGCCCTCGGAAGAAATGAGCAGTTCTTC. As protein: CASSRLKEALGRNEQFF.

The rearrangement uses TRBV6-4 and TRBJ2-1, with D possibly matching TRBD1 (5 bases). Germline V gives CDR1 MRHNA, CDR2 SNTAGT. CDR3 length equals 15 residues. V was shortened by 3 bases and J by 5 bases, with 14 bases between the two germline ends. CDR3 nucleotides: TGTGCCAGCAGTGAAAGGGGTGGAAGCAACAATGAGCAGTTCTTC. Its protein is CASSERGGSNNEQFF.

On this clone itself: An end of the junction differs from the germline gene, which may be a read error. The rearrangement links TRBV19 to TRBJ2-3; a weak D match, TRBD2 (5 bases). The CDR3 length is 13 residues. The germline V gene encodes CDR1 LNHDA and CDR2 SQIVND (reference sequence). The DNA of the CDR3 is TGTGCCAGTACCGAGGCGGGCACTGATACGCAGTATTTT. Protein sequence: CASTEAGTDTQYF.

The rearrangement uses TRBV30 and TRBJ2-7; 8 positions match TRBD1. Looked up from germline, CDR1 is GTSNPN and CDR2 is SVGIG (reference sequence). The CDR3 has 13 amino acids. Unmatched junction bases numbered 8, after V lost 6 bases and J lost 4 bases. The CDR3 nucleotides read TGTGCCTGCGAGCAGGGGGCCGGGTACGAGCAGTACTTC. Its translation: CACEQGAGYEQYF.

The chain joins TRBV27 to TRBJ2-1; 10 nucleotides align to TRBD2. Per the germline V gene, CDR1 is MNHEY and CDR2 is SMNVEV (reference sequence). V lost 6 bases, J lost 3 bases, and 8 bases stayed unmatched. The CDR3 has 16 amino acids. This CDR3 is CASSDNGLADYNEQFF. CDR3 bases: TGTGCCAGCAGCGACAATGGACTAGCGGACTACAATGAGCAGTTCTTC.

V usage is TRBV4-3 and J usage is TRBJ2-5; 12 bases line up with TRBD2. The CDR3 contains 17 residues. V trimming: 2 bases; J trimming: 1 base; junction bases outside the gene matches: 5. CDR1 is LGHNA, CDR2 YSLEER, per germline. The CDR3 region has the DNA TGCGCCAGCAGCCAACGACTAGCGGGAGAACTCCAAGAGACCCAGTACTTC. Translated, it gives CASSQRLAGELQETQYF.

The J gene is TRBJ1-1, the V gene TRBV7-7, with a possible D match to TRBD1 (6 bases). Looked up from germline, CDR1 is SSHAT and CDR2 is FNYEAQ (reference sequence). The length of the CDR3 is 18 residues. V was pared by 1 base and J by 0 bases, with 18 bases between. CDR3 loop: CASSLVWQGREMNTEAFF. DNA for the CDR3: TGTGCCAGCAGCTTAGTGTGGCAGGGGCGGGAGATGAACACTGAAGCTTTCTTT.

This clone was picked up a small number of times. The chain links TRBV27 to TRBJ1-6; D not resolved. CDR3 length: 13 residues. The V end lost 5 bases, the J end lost 6 bases, and 8 bases lay between the germline ends. CDR1 is MNHEY, CDR2 SMNVEV, per germline (reference sequence). DNA for the CDR3: TGTGCCAGCAGTCCTCGGACTAATTCACCCCTCCACTTT. Amino acid sequence: CASSPRTNSPLHF.

The rearrangement links TRBV7-9 to TRBJ2-5; no definite D call. CDR1 is SEHNR and CDR2 is FQNEAQ in the germline V gene (reference sequence). Trimming left V 3 bases short and J 1 base short, with 6 bases between. This CDR3 has 13 amino acids. DNA of the CDR3: TGTGCCAGCAGCTTGGGTACCCAAGAGACCCAGTACTTC. This gives the protein CASSLGTQETQYF.